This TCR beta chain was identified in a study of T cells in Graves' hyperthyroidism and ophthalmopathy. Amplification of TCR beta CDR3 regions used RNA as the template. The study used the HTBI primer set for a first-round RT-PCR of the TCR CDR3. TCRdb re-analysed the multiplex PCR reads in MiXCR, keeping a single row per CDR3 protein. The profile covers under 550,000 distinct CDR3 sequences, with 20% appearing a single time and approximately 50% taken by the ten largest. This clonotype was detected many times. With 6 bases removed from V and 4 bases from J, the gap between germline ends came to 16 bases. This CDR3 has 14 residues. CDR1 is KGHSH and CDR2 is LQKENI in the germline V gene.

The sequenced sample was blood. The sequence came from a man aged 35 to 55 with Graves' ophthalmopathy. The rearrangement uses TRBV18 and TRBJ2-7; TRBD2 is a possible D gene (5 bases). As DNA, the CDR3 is TGTGCCAGCTCGCCAACTAGTGTGGAGTACGAGCAGTACTTC. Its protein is CASSPTSVEYEQYF.